The 24 T cell receptor beta chains below all came from one sample that was sequenced in a study of shared clonotypes between healthy human individuals. Sequencing used immunoSEQ multiplex PCR; TCRdb keeps in-frame clones, though not all of them. The repertoire holds some 490,000 clones, with 81% as singletons. Sequenced input: PBMCs. The origin of the receptors is a woman aged 40 to 50 in good health. Some clones in this sample may be carry-over from other donors' samples.

The V call is TRBV4-1, the J call TRBJ1-4; D is perhaps TRBD1 (6 bases). This CDR3 contains 15 residues. V was trimmed by 3 bases and J by 5 bases, leaving 13 bases between them. Germline V CDR1 and CDR2: MGHRA, YSYEKL. The CDR3 region has the DNA TGCGCCAGCAGCCAGACGGACAGTAACAATGAAAAACTGTTTTTT. It translates to CASSQTDSNNEKLFF.

The chain uses TRBV2 and TRBJ1-1, with TRBD1 matching 10 bases. Germline CDR1 SNHLY, CDR2 FYNNEI. J lost 10 bases, V lost 9 bases, and 14 bases had no gene match. The CDR3 spans 14 residues. The CDR3 protein is CARPLTGTGVGAFF. CDR3 DNA sequence: TGTGCCAGACCGTTGACCGGGACAGGGGTGGGAGCTTTCTTT. Looking up the rest from reference TRBV2 and TRBJ1-1 gives the full variable domain: EPEVTQTPSHQVTQMGQEVILRCVPISNHLYFYWYRQILGQKVEFLVSFYNNEISEKSEIFDDQFSVERPDGSNFTLKIRSTKLEDSAMYFCARPLTGTGVGAFFGQGTRLTVV.

The chain joins TRBV28 to TRBJ1-4; D unclear. Trimming removed 7 bases at V and 8 bases at J, with 14 bases between. The CDR3 covers 13 residues. Germline lookup yields CDR1 MDHEN and CDR2 SYDVKM. CDR3 nucleotide sequence: TGTGCCAGCAATGTAGGGCCCCTAGAAAAACTGTTTTTT. Translating it yields CASNVGPLEKLFF.

V usage is TRBV23-1 and J usage is TRBJ2-5; D is undetermined. TRBV23-1 is labeled an ORF, and its function is uncertain. The CDR3 sequence is 10 residues long. The V end was cut by 2 bases, the J end by 5 bases, with 0 bases between. The CDR3 DNA is TGCGCCAGCAGTCAAGAGACCCAGTACTTC. Translation: CASSQETQYF.

This clone occurred many times. CDR3: CASSQRGYATNEKLFF. The CDR3 nucleotides are TGTGCCAGCAGTCAGAGGGGTTACGCAACTAATGAAAAACTGTTTTTT. The chain recombines TRBV27 with TRBJ1-4; TRBD1 might be the D (5 bases). Germline CDR1 and CDR2: MNHEY and SMNVEV (reference sequence). V was trimmed by 5 bases and J by 0 bases, leaving 13 bases between them. The CDR3 totals 16 residues.

This sequence joins TRBV28 and TRBJ2-1; D call uncertain. This CDR3 spans 15 amino acids. Deletions cut 0 bases from V and 5 bases from J, with 11 bases between. Germline loops: CDR1 MDHEN, CDR2 SYDVKM. The CDR3 nucleotides are TGTGCCAGCAGTTTATGGGCGGACCGGGACAATGAGCAGTTCTTC. Residues: CASSLWADRDNEQFF.

This chain joins TRBV28 and TRBJ2-5; 9 nucleotides match TRBD1. Looked up from germline, CDR1 is MDHEN and CDR2 is SYDVKM. V was pared by 2 bases and J by 1 base, with 2 bases of the junction left unmatched. This CDR3 has 15 residues. The CDR3: CASSLGGQGQETQYF. In nucleotides, the CDR3 is TGTGCCAGCAGTTTAGGGGGACAGGGCCAAGAGACCCAGTACTTC. The full variable domain, completed using reference TRBV28 and TRBJ2-5, is DVKVTQSSRYLVKRTGEKVFLECVQDMDHENMFWYRQDPGLGLRLIYFSYDVKMKEKGDIPEGYSVSREKKERFSLILESASTNQTSMYLCASSLGGQGQETQYFGPGTRLLVL.

Notes on this clone: Since a far larger clone is one base different, this is likely a read error. The genes are TRBV30 and TRBJ1-1; D unresolved. V was pared by 2 bases and J by 4 bases, with 14 bases between. This CDR3 comprises 14 residues. CDR1 GTSNPN and CDR2 SVGIG come from the germline V gene (reference sequence). The DNA for the CDR3 is TGTGCCTGGAGTCAGGACGGGGTGTCCACTGAAGCTTTCTTT. Translated: CAWSQDGVSTEAFF. The whole variable domain, filled in from reference TRBV30 and TRBJ1-1, reads SQTIHQWPATLVQPVGSPLSLECTVEGTSNPNLYWYRQAAGRGLQLLFYSVGIGQISSEVPQNLSASRPQDRQFILSSKKLLLSDSGFYLCAWSQDGVSTEAFFGQGTRLTVV.

This chain connects TRBV2 to TRBJ1-2; D ambiguous. Trimming cost V 8 bases and J 1 base, with 11 bases left between them. The CDR3 extends over 13 amino acids. Germline CDR1 SNHLY, CDR2 FYNNEI. This CDR3 reads CASRREGNYGYTF. The DNA of the CDR3 is TGTGCCAGCCGGAGGGAGGGTAACTATGGCTACACCTTC.

The chain employs TRBV19 and TRBJ1-5, with D perhaps TRBD1 (5 bases). V lost 8 bases and J lost 9, with 20 bases in between. This CDR3 spans 14 amino acids. The germline V gene encodes CDR1 LNHDA and CDR2 SQIVND (reference sequence). CDR3: CASDSTGTERPQHF. CDR3 nucleotides: TGTGCCAGTGATAGTACCGGGACGGAGCGGCCCCAGCATTTT.

The gene calls are TRBV2 and TRBJ2-3, with D possibly TRBD2 on 5 matching bases. CDR1 and CDR2 (germline): SNHLY, FYNNEI. This CDR3 contains 12 residues. Trimming stripped 6 bases from V and 6 bases from J, with 10 bases between. CDR3 sequence reads: CASRAEGDTQYF. CDR3 coding DNA: TGTGCCAGCAGAGCGGAAGGGGATACGCAGTATTTT.

This chain connects TRBV29-1 to TRBJ2-7; 13 positions match TRBD2. Germline lookup yields CDR1 SQVTM and CDR2 ANQGSEA. The J segment lost 4 bases and the V segment lost 6 bases, leaving 6 bases of the junction unmatched. This CDR3 comprises 14 residues. DNA for the CDR3: TGCAGCGTCGGACTAGCGGGAGAGAAGTACGAGCAGTACTTC. It yields the protein CSVGLAGEKYEQYF.

This clone was seen only once. A far more abundant clone sits one base away, making this likely a read error. The chain has TRBV9 and TRBJ1-2; D gene unclear. Germline values: CDR1 SGDLS, CDR2 YYNGEE. V was shortened by 0 bases and J by 3 bases, with 12 bases between the two germline ends. This CDR3 contains 15 residues. The CDR3 nucleotides are TGTGCCAGCAGCGTAGGTTCGGGATACGACTATGGCTACACCTTC. This codes for CASSVGSGYDYGYTF. Full variable domain (rest looked up from reference TRBV9 and TRBJ1-2): DSGVTQTPKHLITATGQRVTLRCSPRSGDLSVYWYQQSLDQGLQFLIQYYNGEERAKGNILERFSAQQFPDLHSELNLSSLELGDSALYFCASSVGSGYDYGYTFGSGTRLTVV.

The CDR3 nucleotides read TGTGCCAGCTCACCACCGACTTTAGATACGCAGTATTTT. Translating gives CASSPPTLDTQYF. The rearrangement links TRBV18 to TRBJ2-3, with D uncertain. The V and J ends lost 0 bases and 5 bases respectively, with 6 bases between them. The CDR3 loop spans 13 amino acids. CDR1 and CDR2 (germline): KGHSH, LQKENI.

This chain links TRBV27 with TRBJ2-2, with 7 nucleotides matching TRBD1. The germline V gene encodes CDR1 MNHEY and CDR2 SMNVEV (reference sequence). This CDR3 spans 15 amino acids. V lost 6 bases, J lost 1 base, and 5 bases stayed unmatched. The CDR3: CASRRQGVNTGELFF. The CDR3 DNA sequence: TGTGCCAGCAGGCGCCAGGGGGTGAACACCGGGGAGCTGTTTTTT.

With regard to this clone: A far larger clone lies a single base away; this is likely a read error. V is TRBV2 and J is TRBJ1-3; no clear D. This CDR3 contains 14 residues. CDR1 and CDR2 (germline): SNHLY, FYNNEI. V was cut by 6 bases and J by 0 bases, with 9 bases left in between. CDR3 amino acids: CASSSYSSGNTIYF. The CDR3 DNA is TGTGCCAGCAGCTCCTACAGCTCTGGAAACACCATATATTTT.

The rearrangement links TRBV27 to TRBJ2-7; D is possibly TRBD1 (5 bases). The CDR3 is made up of 16 amino acids. Trimming stripped 5 bases from V and 1 base from J, with 18 bases between. CDR1 and CDR2 from the germline V gene are MNHEY and SMNVEV (reference sequence). This CDR3 reads CASSVAGPPTSYEQYF. In nucleotides, the CDR3 is TGTGCCAGCAGTGTGGCAGGGCCTCCTACTTCCTACGAGCAGTACTTC.

This chain uses TRBV29-1 with TRBJ1-2; D gene ambiguous. The germline CDR1 and CDR2 sequences are SQVTM and ANQGSEA. The V end was cut by 4 bases, the J end by 2 bases, with 8 bases between. The CDR3 is 12 residues long. CDR3 amino acids: CSVVGPNYGYTF. The CDR3 nucleotides read TGCAGCGTTGTGGGTCCCAACTATGGCTACACCTTC. Full variable domain (outside the CDR3, taken from reference TRBV29-1 and TRBJ1-2): SAVISQKPSRDICQRGTSLTIQCQVDSQVTMMFWYRQQPGQSLTLIATANQGSEATYESGFVIDKFPISRPNLTFSTLTVSNMSPEDSSIYLCSVVGPNYGYTFGSGTRLTVV.

The chain is built from TRBV7-2 and TRBJ2-7; D unclear. Germline CDR1 SGHTA, CDR2 FQGNSA. This CDR3 is built from 16 residues. The V end lost 1 base, the J end lost 2 bases, and 15 bases lay between the germline ends. The CDR3 reads CASSLVLARSTYEQYF. The CDR3 bases are TGTGCCAGCAGCTTAGTTTTGGCTCGGAGTACCTACGAGCAGTACTTC.

Concerning this clone itself: This sequence is one base from a far larger clone and is likely a read error. The chain uses TRBV15 and TRBJ2-2; 8 bases match TRBD1. CDR1 and CDR2 from the germline V gene are LNHNV and YYDKDF (reference sequence). The CDR3 runs 15 residues. The CDR3 DNA sequence: TGTGCCACGGAGACAGGGGCCTCGAACACCGGGAAGCTGTTTTTT. Translating gives CATETGASNTGKLFF.

The CDR3 DNA follows: TGTGCCAGCAGCCAACCCCAGGGTGACAATGAGCAGTTCTTC. Protein: CASSQPQGDNEQFF. The chain has TRBV4-2 and TRBJ2-1; a weak D match, TRBD1 (5 bases). There are 14 residues in the CDR3. V lost 2 bases and J 5 bases, leaving 10 bases between the germline ends. Germline V gene data show CDR1 as LGHNA and CDR2 as YNFKEQ.

The V gene is TRBV2, the J gene TRBJ2-1; D is unclear. Germline CDR1 is SNHLY and CDR2 is FYNNEI. This CDR3 region has 14 residues. V lost 6 bases and J 0 bases, leaving 9 bases between the germline ends. The CDR3 protein is CASRGRDSYNEQFF. CDR3 bases: TGTGCCAGCAGGGGAAGGGACTCCTACAATGAGCAGTTCTTC. Together with reference TRBV2 and TRBJ2-1, the CDR3 gives the full variable domain: EPEVTQTPSHQVTQMGQEVILRCVPISNHLYFYWYRQILGQKVEFLVSFYNNEISEKSEIFDDQFSVERPDGSNFTLKIRSTKLEDSAMYFCASRGRDSYNEQFFGPGTRLTVL.

This chain's CDR3 is CASSLDGRSYNEQFF. For the CDR3, the DNA is TGTGCCAGCAGCTTAGACGGGAGGTCCTACAATGAGCAGTTCTTC. The V and J genes are TRBV7-6 and TRBJ2-1; 7 bases map to TRBD2. The CDR3 is made up of 15 amino acids. Trimming at V came to 1 base and at J to 1 base, leaving 1 base not matched to a gene. The germline V gene encodes CDR1 SGHVS and CDR2 FNYEAQ.

J is TRBJ2-2 and V is TRBV5-4; D remains unclear. This CDR3 region has 16 residues. Germline V lookup: CDR1 SGHNT, CDR2 YYREEE (reference sequence). V shed 4 bases and J shed 3 bases, with 16 bases lying between them. For the CDR3, the DNA is TGTGCCAGCAGCCAACCTGCCGGGTGGGACACCGGGGAGCTGTTTTTT. Protein sequence: CASSQPAGWDTGELFF.